The rows below give T cell receptor beta chains drawn from one sample of a study of regulatory T cells in long-lasting Graves disease. MiXCR was run by TCRdb on the multiplex PCR reads, yielding one entry per CDR3 protein. The sample gives over 350,000 distinct CDR3 sequences, around 21% of which show up once; roughly 20% is in the top ten. The input for sequencing was peripheral blood mononuclear cells (PBMCs), taken when the disease was refractory, from a patient treated with antithyroid drugs. Receptor source: a female donor with Graves disease. The CDR3 runs from the conserved cysteine through the conserved F or W. Each record gives: D gene, V gene, J gene, clone size, CDR3 DNA, CDR3 protein. D genes are given only for firm matches. Clone sizes are given selectively: once, few, many, or a class where the clone is expanded.

D gene: .
V gene: TRBV29-1
J gene: TRBJ2-2
clone size: .
CDR3 DNA: TGCAGCGTTGACGGGAAAGGGGGGCTGTTCGCGAACACCGGGGAGCTGTTTTTT
CDR3 protein: CSVDGKGGLFANTGELFF

D gene: TRBD2
V gene: TRBV11-2
J gene: TRBJ2-1
clone size: few
CDR3 DNA: TGTGCCAGCAGCTTTTTTAGCGGGAGTAACAATGAGCAGTTCTTC
CDR3 protein: CASSFFSGSNNEQFF

D gene: TRBD1
V gene: TRBV6-9
J gene: TRBJ1-1
clone size: few
CDR3 DNA: TGTGCCAGCAGTTACCTCACAGGGGCGAACACTGAAGCTTTCTTT
CDR3 protein: CASSYLTGANTEAFF

D gene: .
V gene: TRBV19
J gene: TRBJ2-7
clone size: few
CDR3 DNA: TGTGCCAGTAGTTCCCAGGACACCCTCGAGCAGTACTTC
CDR3 protein: CASSSQDTLEQYF

D gene: .
V gene: TRBV28
J gene: TRBJ2-7
clone size: many
CDR3 DNA: TGTGCCAGCAGTTGGACCGGGACAACCTCCTACGAGCAGTACTTC
CDR3 protein: CASSWTGTTSYEQYF

D gene: TRBD2
V gene: TRBV12-3/TRBV12-4
J gene: TRBJ2-2
clone size: many
CDR3 DNA: TGTGCCAGCAGTCCCGGGACTAGCGGGACGAACACCGGGGAGCTGTTTTTT
CDR3 protein: CASSPGTSGTNTGELFF

D gene: .
V gene: TRBV12-3/TRBV12-4
J gene: TRBJ1-6
clone size: many
CDR3 DNA: TGTGCCAGCAGTTATTTCACAGGGAATTCACCCCTCCACTTT
CDR3 protein: CASSYFTGNSPLHF

D gene: TRBD1
V gene: TRBV20-1
J gene: TRBJ1-1
clone size: .
CDR3 DNA: TGCAGTGCTAGGGGGACAGGGTACTCAGTCACTGAAGCTTTCTTT
CDR3 protein: CSARGTGYSVTEAFF

D gene: TRBD1
V gene: TRBV18
J gene: TRBJ1-1
clone size: few
CDR3 DNA: TGTGCCAGCTCACCAGGAGGCAGACTACAGGGGCACACTGAAGCTTTCTTT
CDR3 protein: CASSPGGRLQGHTEAFF

D gene: TRBD1
V gene: TRBV4-1
J gene: TRBJ1-1
clone size: .
CDR3 DNA: TGCGCCAGCAGCGTCGGACAGGGGGGGAACACTGAAGCTTTCTTT
CDR3 protein: CASSVGQGGNTEAFF

D gene: TRBD2
V gene: TRBV20-1
J gene: TRBJ2-5
clone size: many
CDR3 DNA: TGCAGTGCCCTAGCGGGAGACGAGACCCAGTACTTC
CDR3 protein: CSALAGDETQYF

D gene: .
V gene: TRBV19
J gene: TRBJ1-1
clone size: .
CDR3 DNA: TGTGCCAGTAGTATCGATTTTTGGAACACTGAAGCTTTCTTT
CDR3 protein: CASSIDFWNTEAFF

D gene: TRBD1
V gene: TRBV5-1
J gene: TRBJ1-4
clone size: many
CDR3 DNA: TGCGCCAGCAGCTCAAACGAACAGGGGTTGAGTGAAAAACTGTTTTTT
CDR3 protein: CASSSNEQGLSEKLFF

D gene: .
V gene: TRBV15
J gene: TRBJ2-4
clone size: .
CDR3 DNA: TGTGCCACCAGCAGAGAACTAATAAACATTCAGTACTTC
CDR3 protein: CATSRELINIQYF

D gene: .
V gene: TRBV19
J gene: TRBJ1-4
clone size: .
CDR3 DNA: TGTGCCAGTAGTATCGCCGAAAAACTGTTTTTT
CDR3 protein: CASSIAEKLFF

D gene: TRBD2
V gene: TRBV3-1
J gene: TRBJ2-2
clone size: few
CDR3 DNA: TGTGCCAGCAGCCAAGATGGTCTAGCGGGAGGGCCAGGCACCGGGGAGCTGTTTTTT
CDR3 protein: CASSQDGLAGGPGTGELFF

D gene: .
V gene: TRBV7-9
J gene: TRBJ2-4
clone size: few
CDR3 DNA: TGTGCCAGCAGCTTGGGGGGGCGGAACATTCAGTACTTC
CDR3 protein: CASSLGGRNIQYF

D gene: TRBD1
V gene: TRBV6-1
J gene: TRBJ2-1
clone size: many
CDR3 DNA: TGTGCCAGCAGTCGGGGACAGGGAAGCAATGAGCAGTTCTTC
CDR3 protein: CASSRGQGSNEQFF

D gene: .
V gene: TRBV2
J gene: TRBJ2-5
clone size: many
CDR3 DNA: TGTGCCAGCAGGGCGGACAGAATCCTCCAAGAGACCCAGTACTTC
CDR3 protein: CASRADRILQETQYF

D gene: TRBD1
V gene: TRBV2
J gene: TRBJ2-7
clone size: many
CDR3 DNA: TGTGCCAGCAGTTCCGGGACAGGGTTCTTATACGAGCAGTACTTC
CDR3 protein: CASSSGTGFLYEQYF

D gene: TRBD2
V gene: TRBV10-3
J gene: TRBJ2-7
clone size: few
CDR3 DNA: TGTGCCATCAGTGAGGGCGGGAGAGGGGAGCAGTACTTC
CDR3 protein: CAISEGGRGEQYF

D gene: .
V gene: TRBV12-3/TRBV12-4
J gene: TRBJ2-7
clone size: few
CDR3 DNA: TGTGCCAGCAGTTTAGGTCCGGGAGCCTACAAGCAGTACTTC
CDR3 protein: CASSLGPGAYKQYF

D gene: .
V gene: TRBV6-5
J gene: TRBJ1-3
clone size: many
CDR3 DNA: TGTGCCAGCAGTTATCGCGGAACCACCGGCTTGGGAAACACCATATATTTT
CDR3 protein: CASSYRGTTGLGNTIYF

D gene: .
V gene: TRBV3-1
J gene: TRBJ2-7
clone size: .
CDR3 DNA: TGTGCCAGCAGCCAAGATGACGGTAAGCAGTACTTC
CDR3 protein: CASSQDDGKQYF

D gene: TRBD1
V gene: TRBV9
J gene: TRBJ1-4
clone size: .
CDR3 DNA: TGTGCCAGCAGCGCAAGCAGGGGGCGCGGTGAAAAACTGTTTTTT
CDR3 protein: CASSASRGRGEKLFF

D gene: .
V gene: TRBV29-1
J gene: TRBJ1-1
clone size: .
CDR3 DNA: TGCAGCGTTGCTAACAGGGCGGGGATGAACACTGAAGCTTTCTTT
CDR3 protein: CSVANRAGMNTEAFF

D gene: .
V gene: TRBV2
J gene: TRBJ2-5
clone size: many
CDR3 DNA: TGTGCCAGCAGTGAACCTGGATCCGTGCTCACTGGCTTGGAGACCCAGTACTTC
CDR3 protein: CASSEPGSVLTGLETQYF

D gene: TRBD1
V gene: TRBV6-6
J gene: TRBJ2-4
clone size: .
CDR3 DNA: TGTGCCAGCAGTTACTCGACAGGGCTTTTTGACATTCAGTACTTC
CDR3 protein: CASSYSTGLFDIQYF

D gene: .
V gene: TRBV15
J gene: TRBJ1-5
clone size: few
CDR3 DNA: TGTGCCACCAACGTCTCCGGAAATAGCAATCAGCCCCAGCATTTT
CDR3 protein: CATNVSGNSNQPQHF

D gene: TRBD1
V gene: TRBV7-2
J gene: TRBJ2-4
clone size: .
CDR3 DNA: TGTGCCAGCAGCGTACCACAGGGGAACAAAAACATTCAGTACTTC
CDR3 protein: CASSVPQGNKNIQYF

D gene: .
V gene: TRBV5-4
J gene: TRBJ1-6
clone size: .
CDR3 DNA: TGTGCCAGCAGTTTGGACTTGCCCTCACCCCTCCACTTT
CDR3 protein: CASSLDLPSPLHF

D gene: .
V gene: TRBV2
J gene: TRBJ1-5
clone size: many
CDR3 DNA: TGTGCCAGCAGCGATTGGGGCAGGGCTGGCAATCAGCCCCAGCATTTT
CDR3 protein: CASSDWGRAGNQPQHF

D gene: TRBD2
V gene: TRBV7-2
J gene: TRBJ2-7
clone size: .
CDR3 DNA: TGTGCCAGCAGCTTACACGGGAGGGCCCCCTACGAGCAGTACTTC
CDR3 protein: CASSLHGRAPYEQYF

D gene: .
V gene: TRBV20-1
J gene: TRBJ1-5
clone size: few
CDR3 DNA: TGCAGTGCCGCGGGTGGGCAGGGACCTCAGCCCCAGCATTTT
CDR3 protein: CSAAGGQGPQPQHF

D gene: .
V gene: TRBV5-6
J gene: TRBJ1-1
clone size: many
CDR3 DNA: TGTGCCAGCAGCTTGTTATCGCCATTAATGAACACTGAAGCTTTCTTT
CDR3 protein: CASSLLSPLMNTEAFF

D gene: .
V gene: TRBV19
J gene: TRBJ1-5
clone size: many
CDR3 DNA: TGTGCCAGCAGTGAAACGGGGGGCAATCAGCCCCAGCATTTT
CDR3 protein: CASSETGGNQPQHF

D gene: TRBD1
V gene: TRBV4-3
J gene: TRBJ2-7
clone size: .
CDR3 DNA: TGCGCCAGCAGCGTGGACAGGGATGGCTACGAGCAGTACTTC
CDR3 protein: CASSVDRDGYEQYF

D gene: .
V gene: TRBV6-2/TRBV6-3
J gene: TRBJ1-2
clone size: many
CDR3 DNA: TGTGCCAGCAGTTACTCCAGTGTGGGGGCGCGTGGCTACACCTTC
CDR3 protein: CASSYSSVGARGYTF

D gene: .
V gene: TRBV5-4
J gene: TRBJ2-7
clone size: few
CDR3 DNA: TGTGCCAGCAGCTTGTTCGGACAGAACTTCTACGAGCAGTACTTC
CDR3 protein: CASSLFGQNFYEQYF

D gene: TRBD1
V gene: TRBV6-1
J gene: TRBJ2-5
clone size: many
CDR3 DNA: TGTGCCAGCAGTGAGACAGGGCGGTACCAAGAGACCCAGTACTTC
CDR3 protein: CASSETGRYQETQYF

D gene: .
V gene: TRBV7-2
J gene: TRBJ2-5
clone size: .
CDR3 DNA: TGTGCCAGCAGCACCCCCGGACGAGTAAGAGAGATGACCCAGTACTTC
CDR3 protein: CASSTPGRVREMTQYF

D gene: .
V gene: TRBV27
J gene: TRBJ1-1
clone size: few
CDR3 DNA: TGTGCCAGCAGCCGAAGCGGCCCCTTCAACGAAGCTTTCTTT
CDR3 protein: CASSRSGPFNEAFF

D gene: TRBD2
V gene: TRBV5-6
J gene: TRBJ2-3
clone size: .
CDR3 DNA: TGTGCCAGCAGCTTGGCTTCCGGGGGGGCAGATACGCAGTATTTT
CDR3 protein: CASSLASGGADTQYF

D gene: TRBD1
V gene: TRBV7-2
J gene: TRBJ1-6
clone size: .
CDR3 DNA: TGTGCCAGCAGCTCGGACAGGGGGCAACTATCCTATAATTCACCCCTCCACTTT
CDR3 protein: CASSSDRGQLSYNSPLHF

D gene: .
V gene: TRBV6-1
J gene: TRBJ2-5
clone size: .
CDR3 DNA: TGTGCCAGCAGTCCTTCTCTCGGGGCCCTCCAACAAGGGACCCAGTACTTC
CDR3 protein: CASSPSLGALQQGTQYF

D gene: TRBD1
V gene: TRBV7-2
J gene: TRBJ1-2
clone size: .
CDR3 DNA: TGTGCCGGCAGCCTCGGACAGGGCCTCTATGGCTACACCTTC
CDR3 protein: CAGSLGQGLYGYTF

D gene: TRBD2
V gene: TRBV30
J gene: TRBJ2-7
clone size: many
CDR3 DNA: TGTGCCTGGAGTCCAATTAGGGGAGGGGACTACGAGCAGTACTTC
CDR3 protein: CAWSPIRGGDYEQYF

D gene: TRBD2
V gene: TRBV28
J gene: TRBJ2-5
clone size: .
CDR3 DNA: TGTGCCAGCGGTCCCGGACTAGCCGAGACCCAGTACTTC
CDR3 protein: CASGPGLAETQYF

D gene: TRBD2
V gene: TRBV30
J gene: TRBJ2-3
clone size: .
CDR3 DNA: TGTGCCTGGAGTACCGGGACTAGCGGAGGCACAGATACGCAGTATTTT
CDR3 protein: CAWSTGTSGGTDTQYF

D gene: TRBD1
V gene: TRBV3-1
J gene: TRBJ1-4
clone size: .
CDR3 DNA: TGTGCCAGCAGCCAAGATCACCCGACAGGGGGCCGCAATGAAAAACTGTTTTTT
CDR3 protein: CASSQDHPTGGRNEKLFF

D gene: .
V gene: TRBV6-2/TRBV6-3
J gene: TRBJ1-1
clone size: many
CDR3 DNA: TGTGCCAGCAGTTACCCAGAGACAAACACTGAAGCTTTCTTT
CDR3 protein: CASSYPETNTEAFF

D gene: TRBD2
V gene: TRBV19
J gene: TRBJ2-2
clone size: .
CDR3 DNA: TGTGCCAGTAGTAGCCTTACTAGCGGGAGTTCCACCGGGGAGCTGTTTTTT
CDR3 protein: CASSSLTSGSSTGELFF